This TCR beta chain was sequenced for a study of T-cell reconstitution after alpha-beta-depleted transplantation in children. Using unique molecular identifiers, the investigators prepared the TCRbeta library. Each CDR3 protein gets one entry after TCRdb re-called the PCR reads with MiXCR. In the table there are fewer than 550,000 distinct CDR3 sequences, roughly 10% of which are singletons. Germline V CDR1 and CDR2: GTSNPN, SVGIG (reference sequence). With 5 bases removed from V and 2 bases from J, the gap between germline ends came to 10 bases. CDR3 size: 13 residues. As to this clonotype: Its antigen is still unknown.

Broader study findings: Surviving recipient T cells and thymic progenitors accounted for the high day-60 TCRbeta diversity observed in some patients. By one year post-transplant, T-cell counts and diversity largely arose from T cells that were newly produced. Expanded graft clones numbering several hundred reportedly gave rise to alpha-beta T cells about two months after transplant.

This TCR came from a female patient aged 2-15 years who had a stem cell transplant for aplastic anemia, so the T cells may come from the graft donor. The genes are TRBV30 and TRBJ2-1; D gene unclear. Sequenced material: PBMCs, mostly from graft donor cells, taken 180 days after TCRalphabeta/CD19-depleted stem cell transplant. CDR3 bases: TGTGCCTGGGGCCTTAGCCCCTACAATGAGCAGTTCTTC. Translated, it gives CAWGLSPYNEQFF.